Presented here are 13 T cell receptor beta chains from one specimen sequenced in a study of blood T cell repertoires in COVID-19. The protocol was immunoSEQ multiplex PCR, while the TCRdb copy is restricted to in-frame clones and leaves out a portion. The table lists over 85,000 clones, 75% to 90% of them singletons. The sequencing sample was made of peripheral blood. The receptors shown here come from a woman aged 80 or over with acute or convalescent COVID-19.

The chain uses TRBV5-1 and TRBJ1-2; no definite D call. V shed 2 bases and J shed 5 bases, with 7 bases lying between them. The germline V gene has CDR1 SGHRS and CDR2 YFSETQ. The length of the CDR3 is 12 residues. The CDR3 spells CASSLGLYGYTF. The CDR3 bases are TGCGCCAGCAGCTTAGGACTTTATGGCTACACCTTC.

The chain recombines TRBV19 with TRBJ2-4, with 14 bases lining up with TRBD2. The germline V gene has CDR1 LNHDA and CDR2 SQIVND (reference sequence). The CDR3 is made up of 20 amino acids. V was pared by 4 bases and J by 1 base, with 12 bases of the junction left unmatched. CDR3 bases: TGTGCCAGTAGTAAGACCGGGACTAGCGGGGGTATCACGGCCAAAAACATTCAGTACTTC. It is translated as CASSKTGTSGGITAKNIQYF.

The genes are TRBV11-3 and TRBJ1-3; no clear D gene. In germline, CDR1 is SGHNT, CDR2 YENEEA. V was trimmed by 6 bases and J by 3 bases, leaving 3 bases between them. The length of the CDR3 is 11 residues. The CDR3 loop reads CASSSGNTIYF. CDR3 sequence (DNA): TGTGCCAGCAGTAGTGGAAACACCATATATTTT.

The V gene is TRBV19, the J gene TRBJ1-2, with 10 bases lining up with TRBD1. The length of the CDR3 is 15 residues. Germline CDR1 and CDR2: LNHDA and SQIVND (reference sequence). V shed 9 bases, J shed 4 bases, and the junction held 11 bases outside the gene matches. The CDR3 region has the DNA TGTGCCAGCTCCAAGGGGACAGGGGAATTCTATGGCTACACCTTC. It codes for CASSKGTGEFYGYTF.

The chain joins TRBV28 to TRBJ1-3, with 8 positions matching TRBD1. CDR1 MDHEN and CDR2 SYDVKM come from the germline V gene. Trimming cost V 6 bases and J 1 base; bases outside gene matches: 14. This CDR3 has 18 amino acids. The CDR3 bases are TGTGCCAGCAGAGGACAGGGTATCCCCTCAACGTCTGGAAACACCATATATTTT. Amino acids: CASRGQGIPSTSGNTIYF.

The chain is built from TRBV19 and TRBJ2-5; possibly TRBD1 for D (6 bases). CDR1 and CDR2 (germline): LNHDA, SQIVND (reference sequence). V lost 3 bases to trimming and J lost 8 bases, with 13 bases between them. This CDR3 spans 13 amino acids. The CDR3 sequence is CASSMRGSATQYF. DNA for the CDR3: TGTGCCAGTAGTATGAGGGGGTCAGCCACCCAGTACTTC.

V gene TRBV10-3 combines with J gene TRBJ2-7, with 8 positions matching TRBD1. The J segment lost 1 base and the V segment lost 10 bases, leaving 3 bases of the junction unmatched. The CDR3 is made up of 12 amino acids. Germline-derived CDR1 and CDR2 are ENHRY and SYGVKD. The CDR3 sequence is CATQGASYEQYF. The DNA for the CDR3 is TGTGCCACCCAGGGGGCTTCCTACGAGCAGTACTTC.

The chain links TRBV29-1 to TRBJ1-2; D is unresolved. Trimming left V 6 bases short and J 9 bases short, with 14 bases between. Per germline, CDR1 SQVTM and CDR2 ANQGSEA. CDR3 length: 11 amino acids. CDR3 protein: CSVSTDQRYTF. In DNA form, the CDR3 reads TGCAGCGTGTCCACAGACCAGCGCTACACCTTC.

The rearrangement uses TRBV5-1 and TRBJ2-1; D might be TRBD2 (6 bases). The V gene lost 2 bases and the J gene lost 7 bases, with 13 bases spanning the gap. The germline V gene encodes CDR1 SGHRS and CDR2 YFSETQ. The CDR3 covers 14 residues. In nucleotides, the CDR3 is TGCGCCAGCAGCTTTTTCCTAGCGAGGAATGAGCAGTTCTTC. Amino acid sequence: CASSFFLARNEQFF. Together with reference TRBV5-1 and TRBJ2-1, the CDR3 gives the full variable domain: KAGVTQTPRYLIKTRGQQVTLSCSPISGHRSVSWYQQTPGQGLQFLFEYFSETQRNKGNFPGRFSGRQFSNSRSEMNVSTLELGDSALYLCASSFFLARNEQFFGPGTRLTVL.

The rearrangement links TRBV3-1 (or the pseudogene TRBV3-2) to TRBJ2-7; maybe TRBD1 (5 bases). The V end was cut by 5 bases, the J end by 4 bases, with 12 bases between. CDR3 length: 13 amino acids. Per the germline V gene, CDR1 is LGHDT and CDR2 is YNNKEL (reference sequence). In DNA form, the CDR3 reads TGTGCCAGCAGCTGGGGCCCTTCTTACGAGCAGTACTTC. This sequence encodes CASSWGPSYEQYF.

The CDR3 is CASSRLPWDRVSYEQYF. The CDR3 bases are TGTGCCAGCAGCCGATTACCATGGGACAGAGTAAGCTACGAGCAGTACTTC. The chain joins TRBV11-2 to TRBJ2-7; 7 bases are shared with TRBD1. The germline CDR1 and CDR2 sequences are SGHAT and FQNNGV. V lost 5 bases to trimming and J lost 3 bases; unmatched junction nucleotides: 16. There are 17 residues in the CDR3.

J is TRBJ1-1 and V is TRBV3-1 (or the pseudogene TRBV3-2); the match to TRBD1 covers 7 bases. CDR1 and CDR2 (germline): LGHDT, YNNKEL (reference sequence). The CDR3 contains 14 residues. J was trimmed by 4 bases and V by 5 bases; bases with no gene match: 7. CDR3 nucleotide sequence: TGTGCCAGCAGCGAACCGGGACAGAGCACTGAAGCTTTCTTT. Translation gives CASSEPGQSTEAFF.

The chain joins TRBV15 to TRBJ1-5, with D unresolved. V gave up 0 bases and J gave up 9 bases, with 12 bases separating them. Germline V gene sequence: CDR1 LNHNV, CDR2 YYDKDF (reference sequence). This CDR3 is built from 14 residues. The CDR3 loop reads CATSRESIGVPQHF. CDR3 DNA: TGTGCCACCAGCAGAGAAAGTATCGGGGTGCCCCAGCATTTT. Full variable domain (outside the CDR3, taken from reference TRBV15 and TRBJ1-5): DAMVIQNPRYQVTQFGKPVTLSCSQTLNHNVMYWYQQKSSQAPKLLFHYYDKDFNNEADTPDNFQSRRPNTSFCFLDIRSPGLGDTAMYLCATSRESIGVPQHFGDGTRLSIL.